This T cell receptor beta chain was sequenced in a study of blood T cell repertoires in COVID-19. Only in-frame clones appear in the TCRdb table, and some are missing; sequencing was by immunoSEQ multiplex PCR. The sample includes approximately 22,000 clones, 82% of them seen just once. Germline V gene lookup returns CDR1 LGHDT and CDR2 YNNKEL (reference sequence). The CDR3 extends over 16 amino acids. The V and J ends lost 4 bases and 1 base respectively, with 17 bases between them. Specimen: peripheral blood. V usage is TRBV3-1 (or the pseudogene TRBV3-2) and J usage is TRBJ2-7; D not certain. The TCR originated in a human donor in a cohort sampled during active COVID-19. CDR3 DNA sequence: TGTGCCAGCAGCCGCAGAGGATCTTCGATTTCCTACGAGCAGTACTTC. This gives the protein CASSRRGSSISYEQYF.